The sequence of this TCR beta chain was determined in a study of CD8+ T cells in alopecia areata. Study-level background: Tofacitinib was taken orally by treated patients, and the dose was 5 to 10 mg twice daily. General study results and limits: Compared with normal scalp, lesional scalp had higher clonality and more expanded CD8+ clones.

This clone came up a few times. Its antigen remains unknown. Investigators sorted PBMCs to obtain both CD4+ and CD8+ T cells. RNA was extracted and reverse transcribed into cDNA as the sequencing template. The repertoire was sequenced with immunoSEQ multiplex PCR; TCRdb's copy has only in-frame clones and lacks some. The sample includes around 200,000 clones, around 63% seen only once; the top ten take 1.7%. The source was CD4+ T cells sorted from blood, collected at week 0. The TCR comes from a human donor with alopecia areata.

This chain's CDR3 is CASSEFGGASDTEAFF. For the CDR3, the DNA is TGCGCCAGCTCGGAGTTCGGGGGCGCGAGTGATACTGAAGCTTTCTTT. The chain recombines TRBV5-1 with TRBJ1-1, with D perhaps TRBD1 (6 bases). Germline V gene lookup returns CDR1 SGHRS and CDR2 YFSETQ. This CDR3 region has 16 residues. Trimming stripped 7 bases from V and 5 bases from J, with 24 bases between.